One sample yielded the 10 T cell receptor beta chains listed below, sequenced in a study of human T cells and chemical hapten exposure. MiXCR, run by TCRdb on the RACE reads, gives a single entry per CDR3 protein. The data show 180,000 or so distinct CDR3 sequences, around 24% seen once. The time point was: patch test 1, 2 weeks after DPC sensitization. Treatment defined: therapeutic diphenylcyclopropenone sensitization with weekly scalp DPC. The sample consisted of whole blood, taken in connection with sensitization to the hapten diphenylcyclopropenone (DPC). These receptors were collected from a woman between 45 and 65 years old with alopecia areata. Some clones in this sample may be carry-over from other donors' samples.

This sequence joins TRBV7-6 and TRBJ2-2; 8 bases are a match to TRBD1. Germline V lookup: CDR1 SGHVS, CDR2 FNYEAQ. The length of the CDR3 is 19 residues. V shed 2 bases and J 3 bases; nucleotides not matched to a gene: 14. CDR3: CASSLLAGGVGPDTGELFF. CDR3 DNA: TGTGCCAGCAGCTTATTAGCAGGGGGCGTAGGCCCGGACACCGGGGAGCTGTTTTTT.

This clonotype has a handful of counts. The chain links TRBV20-1 to TRBJ2-3, with TRBD2 matching over 8 bases. V was clipped by 5 bases and J by 6 bases; unmatched bases: 7. Germline values: CDR1 DFQATT, CDR2 SNEGSKA (reference sequence). This CDR3 is 13 amino acids long. The CDR3 loop is CSALLPGGDTQYF. CDR3 coding DNA: TGCAGTGCTTTACTCCCGGGGGGGGATACGCAGTATTTT.

This clonotype occurred many times. V gene TRBV7-9 combines with J gene TRBJ2-5; no clear D. This CDR3 is built from 15 residues. Trimming cost V 3 bases and J 1 base, with 12 bases left between them. CDR1 is SEHNR and CDR2 is FQNEAQ in the germline V gene (reference sequence). The CDR3 sequence is CASSFHGEIQETQYF. The CDR3 nucleotides are TGTGCCAGCAGCTTCCATGGGGAAATCCAAGAGACCCAGTACTTC.

This clonotype was picked up a small number of times. The chain is built from TRBV20-1 and TRBJ1-5, with D unclear. The V gene's germline CDR1 is DFQATT and CDR2 SNEGSKA (reference sequence). The V end was cut by 6 bases, the J end by 0 bases, with 12 bases between. The CDR3 consists of 14 residues. The chain's CDR3 is CSAGSQYSNQPQHF. DNA of the CDR3: TGCAGTGCGGGCAGCCAATATAGCAATCAGCCCCAGCATTTT.

This clonotype was seen more than once but under ten times. The chain employs TRBV7-9 and TRBJ2-1, with D possibly TRBD1 on 6 matching bases. V shed 4 bases and J shed 5 bases, with 9 bases lying between them. The CDR3 covers 13 residues. Germline CDR1 reads SEHNR; CDR2 reads FQNEAQ (reference sequence). CDR3 bases: TGTGCCAGCAGCTCAGGGGTGGACAATGAGCAGTTCTTC. Its protein is CASSSGVDNEQFF.

This clonotype was detected only a few times. The chain is built from TRBV2 and TRBJ2-1, with 9 nucleotides matching TRBD1. Germline lookup yields CDR1 SNHLY and CDR2 FYNNEI. This CDR3 is built from 16 residues. V shed 10 bases, J shed 3 bases, and the junction held 13 bases outside the gene matches. CDR3 amino acids: CAITKAWTGVYNEQFF. CDR3 DNA: TGTGCCATAACTAAAGCGTGGACAGGGGTCTACAATGAGCAGTTCTTC.

This clonotype occurred a few times. V is TRBV7-9 and J is TRBJ1-2, with D unclear. CDR3 length equals 13 residues. Trimming removed 5 bases at V and 2 bases at J, with 9 bases between. Per germline, CDR1 SEHNR and CDR2 FQNEAQ (reference sequence). The CDR3 loop reads CASSPFSNYGYTF. DNA of the CDR3: TGTGCCAGCAGCCCATTTTCGAACTATGGCTACACCTTC.

CDR3 protein: CSVVPTSGYNEQFF. In DNA, the CDR3 is TGCAGCGTTGTGCCGACTAGCGGGTACAATGAGCAGTTCTTC. The gene calls are TRBV29-1 and TRBJ2-1; 10 bases are a match to TRBD2. CDR3 length: 14 amino acids. J lost 4 bases, V lost 4 bases, and 4 bases had no gene match. Looked up from germline, CDR1 is SQVTM and CDR2 is ANQGSEA.

In this sample, this clonotype turned up many times. This sequence joins TRBV29-1 and TRBJ2-7; 9 bases are shared with TRBD1. Germline trimming cut 7 bases from V and 3 bases from J; bases unmatched to any gene: 7. Germline V gene sequence: CDR1 SQVTM, CDR2 ANQGSEA. CDR3 length equals 13 residues. In DNA form, the CDR3 reads TGCAGCGCCAGACAGGGGGAAATCTACGAGCAGTACTTC. This codes for CSARQGEIYEQYF.

This rearrangement joins TRBV10-3 to TRBJ1-5; D gene ambiguous. Germline CDR1 is ENHRY and CDR2 is SYGVKD. The CDR3 extends over 14 amino acids. Deletions cut 3 bases from V and 3 bases from J, with 9 bases between. DNA of the CDR3: TGTGCCATCAGTGAAGGTCAGACCAATCAGCCCCAGCATTTT. Amino acid sequence: CAISEGQTNQPQHF.